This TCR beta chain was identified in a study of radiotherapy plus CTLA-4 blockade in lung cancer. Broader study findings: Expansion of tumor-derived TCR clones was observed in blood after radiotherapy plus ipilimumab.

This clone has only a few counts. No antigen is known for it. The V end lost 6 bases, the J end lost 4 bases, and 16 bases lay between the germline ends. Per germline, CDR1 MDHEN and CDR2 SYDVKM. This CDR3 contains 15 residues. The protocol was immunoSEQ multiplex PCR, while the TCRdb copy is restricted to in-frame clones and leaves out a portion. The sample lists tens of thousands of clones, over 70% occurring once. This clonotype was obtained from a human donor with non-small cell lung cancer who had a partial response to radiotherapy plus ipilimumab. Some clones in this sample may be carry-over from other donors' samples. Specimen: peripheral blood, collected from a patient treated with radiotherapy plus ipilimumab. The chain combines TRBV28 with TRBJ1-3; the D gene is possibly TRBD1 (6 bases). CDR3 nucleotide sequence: TGTGCCAGCAGCCAAGGGGGGGTTTTAGGAAACACCATATATTTT. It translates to CASSQGGVLGNTIYF.